Listed below are T cell receptor beta chains from one sample, sequenced in a study of T cell responses to AZD1222 COVID-19 vaccine. Some clones are missing from TCRdb's copy, which holds only in-frame ones; the method was immunoSEQ multiplex PCR. The sample has approximately 120,000 clones; 87% are singletons. This specimen was peripheral blood, taken on day 0 of AZD1222 vaccination. All receptors derive from an adult in good health. Each CDR3 is given with its conserved first and last residue. D genes are given only for firm matches.

TRBV2,TRBJ2-1,-,CASFWYNEQFF,TGTGCCAGCTTTTGGTACAATGAGCAGTTCTTC
TRBV30,TRBJ1-1,-,CAWSMGGGTEAFF,TGTGCCTGGAGCATGGGAGGGGGCACTGAAGCTTTCTTT
TRBV18,TRBJ2-7,TRBD2,CASSPGTSGTEQYF,TGTGCCAGCTCGCCCGGGACTAGCGGGACAGAGCAGTACTTC
TRBV10-3,TRBJ2-1,TRBD2,CAIRETSGGTNEQFF,TGTGCCATCAGAGAGACTAGCGGGGGCACAAATGAGCAGTTCTTC
TRBV27,TRBJ1-2,-,CASSFERDGGYTF,TGTGCCAGCAGTTTTGAGCGAGACGGTGGCTACACCTTC
TRBV6-5,TRBJ2-1,TRBD2,CASSYGTSRNEQFF,TGTGCCAGCAGTTACGGGACTAGCCGCAATGAGCAGTTCTTC
TRBV28,TRBJ1-1,TRBD1,CASSSPTGVRTEAFF,TGTGCCAGCAGTTCACCCACAGGGGTCAGAACTGAAGCTTTCTTT
TRBV9,TRBJ2-3,TRBD2,CASGLAHDTQYF,TGTGCCAGCGGACTAGCTCATGATACGCAGTATTTT
TRBV30,TRBJ1-6,-,CAWRHNSPLHF,TGTGCCTGGAGGCATAATTCACCCCTCCACTTT
TRBV6-5,TRBJ1-2,-,CASSRQSNYGYTF,TGTGCCAGCAGCCGACAGTCGAACTATGGCTACACCTTC